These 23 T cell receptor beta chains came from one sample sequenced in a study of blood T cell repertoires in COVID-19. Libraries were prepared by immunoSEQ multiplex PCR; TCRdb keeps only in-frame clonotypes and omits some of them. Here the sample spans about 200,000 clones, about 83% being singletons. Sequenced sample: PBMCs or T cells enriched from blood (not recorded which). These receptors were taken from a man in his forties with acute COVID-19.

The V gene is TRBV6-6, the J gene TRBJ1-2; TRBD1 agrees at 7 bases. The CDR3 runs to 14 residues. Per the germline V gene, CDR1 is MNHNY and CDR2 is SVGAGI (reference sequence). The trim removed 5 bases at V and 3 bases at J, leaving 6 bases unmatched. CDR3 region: CASSRRGDDYGYTF. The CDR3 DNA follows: TGTGCCAGCAGTCGCAGGGGGGACGACTATGGCTACACCTTC.

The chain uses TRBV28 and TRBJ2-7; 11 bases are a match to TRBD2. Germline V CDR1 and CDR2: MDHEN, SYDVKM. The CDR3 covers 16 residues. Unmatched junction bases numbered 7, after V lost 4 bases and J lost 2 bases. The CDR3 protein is CASSSTSGSVTYEQYF. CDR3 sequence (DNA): TGTGCCAGCAGTTCTACTAGCGGGAGTGTAACCTACGAGCAGTACTTC.

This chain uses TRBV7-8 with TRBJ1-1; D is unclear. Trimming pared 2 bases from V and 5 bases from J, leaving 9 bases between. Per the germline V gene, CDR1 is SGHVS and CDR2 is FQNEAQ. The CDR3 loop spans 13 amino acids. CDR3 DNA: TGTGCCAGCAGCTTAACCTCGGAGACTGAAGCTTTCTTT. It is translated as CASSLTSETEAFF. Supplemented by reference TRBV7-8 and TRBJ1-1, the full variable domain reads GAGVSQSPRYKVAKRGQDVALRCDPISGHVSLFWYQQALGQGPEFLTYFQNEAQLDKSGLPSDRFFAERPEGSVSTLKIQRTQQEDSAVYLCASSLTSETEAFFGQGTRLTVV.

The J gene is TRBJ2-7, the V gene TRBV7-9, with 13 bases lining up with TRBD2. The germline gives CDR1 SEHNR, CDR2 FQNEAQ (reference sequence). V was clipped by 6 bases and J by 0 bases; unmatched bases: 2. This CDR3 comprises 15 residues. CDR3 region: CASRWTSGSSYEQYF. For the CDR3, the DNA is TGTGCCAGCAGGTGGACTAGCGGGAGCTCCTACGAGCAGTACTTC.

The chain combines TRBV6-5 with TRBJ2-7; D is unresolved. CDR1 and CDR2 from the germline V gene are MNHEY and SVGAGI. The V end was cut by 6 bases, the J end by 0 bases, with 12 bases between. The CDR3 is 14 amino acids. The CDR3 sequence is CASRPRPISYEQYF. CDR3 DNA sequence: TGTGCCAGCAGACCGAGGCCTATCTCCTACGAGCAGTACTTC.

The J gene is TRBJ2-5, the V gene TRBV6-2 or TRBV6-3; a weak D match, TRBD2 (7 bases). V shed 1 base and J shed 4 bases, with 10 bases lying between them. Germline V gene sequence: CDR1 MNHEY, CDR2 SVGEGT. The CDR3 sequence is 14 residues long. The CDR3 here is CASSYFRGAETQYF. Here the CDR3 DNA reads TGTGCCAGCAGTTACTTTCGGGGGGCAGAGACCCAGTACTTC.

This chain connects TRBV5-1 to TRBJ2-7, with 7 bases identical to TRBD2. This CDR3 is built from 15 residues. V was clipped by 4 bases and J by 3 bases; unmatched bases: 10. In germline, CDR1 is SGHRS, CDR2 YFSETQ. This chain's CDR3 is CASSPRGGGDYEQYF. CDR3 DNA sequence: TGCGCCAGCAGCCCCCGCGGGGGAGGGGACTACGAGCAGTACTTC.

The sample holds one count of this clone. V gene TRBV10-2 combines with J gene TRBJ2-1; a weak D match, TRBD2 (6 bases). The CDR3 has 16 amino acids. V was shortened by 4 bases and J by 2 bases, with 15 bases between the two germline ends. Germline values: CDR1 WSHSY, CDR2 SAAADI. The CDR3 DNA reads TGCGCCAGCAGTGCGGCGGCGGGACCGACCTACAATGAGCAGTTCTTC. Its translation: CASSAAAGPTYNEQFF.

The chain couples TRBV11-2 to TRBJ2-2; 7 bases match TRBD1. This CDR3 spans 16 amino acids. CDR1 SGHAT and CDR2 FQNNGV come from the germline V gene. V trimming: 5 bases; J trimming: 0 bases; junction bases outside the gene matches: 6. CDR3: CASSPGTASNTGELFF. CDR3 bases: TGTGCCAGCAGCCCGGGGACAGCCTCGAACACCGGGGAGCTGTTTTTT.

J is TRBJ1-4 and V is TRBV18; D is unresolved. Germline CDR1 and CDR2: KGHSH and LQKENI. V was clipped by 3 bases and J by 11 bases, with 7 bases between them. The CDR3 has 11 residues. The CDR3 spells CASSPDLKLFF. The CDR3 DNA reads TGTGCCAGCTCACCGGACTTGAAACTGTTTTTT.

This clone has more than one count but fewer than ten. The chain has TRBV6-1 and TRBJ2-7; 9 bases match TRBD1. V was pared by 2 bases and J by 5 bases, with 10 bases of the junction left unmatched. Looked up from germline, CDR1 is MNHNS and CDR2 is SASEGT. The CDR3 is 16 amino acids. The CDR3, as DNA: TGTGCCAGCAGTGAAACCGCGGGACAGGGCAACCACGAGCAGTACTTC. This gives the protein CASSETAGQGNHEQYF.

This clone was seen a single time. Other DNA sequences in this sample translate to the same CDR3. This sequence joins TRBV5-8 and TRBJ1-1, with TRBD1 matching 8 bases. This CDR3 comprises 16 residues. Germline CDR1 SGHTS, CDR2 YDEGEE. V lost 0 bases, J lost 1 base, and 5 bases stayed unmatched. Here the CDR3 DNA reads TGTGCCAGCAGCTTGGAGCAGGGGGCTGCGAACACTGAAGCTTTCTTT. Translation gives CASSLEQGAANTEAFF.

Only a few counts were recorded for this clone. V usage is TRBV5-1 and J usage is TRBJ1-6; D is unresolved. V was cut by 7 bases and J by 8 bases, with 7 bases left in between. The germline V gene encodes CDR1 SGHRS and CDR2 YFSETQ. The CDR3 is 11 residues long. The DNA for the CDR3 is TGCGCCAGCCTTTCCGATTCACCCCTCCACTTT. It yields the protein CASLSDSPLHF.

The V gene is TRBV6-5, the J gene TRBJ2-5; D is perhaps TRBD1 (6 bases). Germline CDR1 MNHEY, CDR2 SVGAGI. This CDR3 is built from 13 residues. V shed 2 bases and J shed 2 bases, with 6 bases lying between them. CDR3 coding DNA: TGTGCCAGCAGTTACGGACAGCAAGAGACCCAGTACTTC. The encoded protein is CASSYGQQETQYF.

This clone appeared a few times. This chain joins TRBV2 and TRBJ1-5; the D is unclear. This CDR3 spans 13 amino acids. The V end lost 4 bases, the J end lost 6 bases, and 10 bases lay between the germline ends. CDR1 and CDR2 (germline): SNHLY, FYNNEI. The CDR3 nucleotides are TGTGCCAGCAGTGCACGGGGTCGTCAGCCCCAGCATTTT. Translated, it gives CASSARGRQPQHF.

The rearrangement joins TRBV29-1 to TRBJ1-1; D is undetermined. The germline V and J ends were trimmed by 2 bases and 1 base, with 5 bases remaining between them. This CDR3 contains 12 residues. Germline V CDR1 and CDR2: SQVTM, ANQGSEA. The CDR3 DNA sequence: TGCAGCGTTGAAATCGGGAACACTGAAGCTTTCTTT. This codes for CSVEIGNTEAFF.

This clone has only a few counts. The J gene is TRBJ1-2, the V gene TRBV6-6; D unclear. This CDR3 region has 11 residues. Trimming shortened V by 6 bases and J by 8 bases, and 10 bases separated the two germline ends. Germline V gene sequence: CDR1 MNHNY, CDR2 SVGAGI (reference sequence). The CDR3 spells CASSYVEGYTF. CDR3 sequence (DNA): TGTGCCAGCAGCTATGTAGAGGGCTACACCTTC.

CDR3 loop: CASSPYGQGTHEQYF. In nucleotides, the CDR3 is TGTGCCAGCAGTCCGTATGGACAGGGGACCCACGAGCAGTACTTC. The chain couples TRBV27 to TRBJ2-7, with 9 bases fitting TRBD1. The CDR3 covers 15 residues. The germline gives CDR1 MNHEY, CDR2 SMNVEV (reference sequence). V shed 5 bases, J shed 5 bases, and the junction held 10 bases outside the gene matches.

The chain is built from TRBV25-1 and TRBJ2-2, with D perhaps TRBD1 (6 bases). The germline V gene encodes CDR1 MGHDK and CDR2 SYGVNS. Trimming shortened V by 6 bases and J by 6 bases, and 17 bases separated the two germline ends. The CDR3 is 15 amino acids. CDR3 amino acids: CASRAAGDGAGELFF. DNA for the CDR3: TGTGCCAGCAGAGCGGCAGGGGATGGGGCCGGGGAGCTGTTTTTT.

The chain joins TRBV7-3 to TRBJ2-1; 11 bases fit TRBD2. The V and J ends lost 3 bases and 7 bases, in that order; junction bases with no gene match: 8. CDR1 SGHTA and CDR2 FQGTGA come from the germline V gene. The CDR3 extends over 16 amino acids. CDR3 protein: CASSFRVAGGPNEQFF. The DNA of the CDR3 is TGTGCCAGCAGCTTTAGGGTAGCGGGAGGGCCGAATGAGCAGTTCTTC.

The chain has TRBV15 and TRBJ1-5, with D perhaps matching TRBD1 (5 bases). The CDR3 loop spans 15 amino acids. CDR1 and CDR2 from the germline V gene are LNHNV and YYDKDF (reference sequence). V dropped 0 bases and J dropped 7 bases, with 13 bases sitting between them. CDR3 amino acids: CATSRDRGTFQPQHF. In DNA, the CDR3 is TGTGCCACCAGCAGAGATAGGGGAACGTTCCAGCCCCAGCATTTT.

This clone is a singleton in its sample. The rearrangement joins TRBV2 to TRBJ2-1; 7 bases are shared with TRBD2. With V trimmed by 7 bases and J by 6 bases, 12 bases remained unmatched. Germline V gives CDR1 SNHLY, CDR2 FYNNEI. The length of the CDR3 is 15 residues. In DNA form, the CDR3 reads TGTGCCAGCACCCAATCGGGGGGAGAGGTCAATGAGCAGTTCTTC. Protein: CASTQSGGEVNEQFF. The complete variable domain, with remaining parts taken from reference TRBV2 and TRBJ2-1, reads EPEVTQTPSHQVTQMGQEVILRCVPISNHLYFYWYRQILGQKVEFLVSFYNNEISEKSEIFDDQFSVERPDGSNFTLKIRSTKLEDSAMYFCASTQSGGEVNEQFFGPGTRLTVL.

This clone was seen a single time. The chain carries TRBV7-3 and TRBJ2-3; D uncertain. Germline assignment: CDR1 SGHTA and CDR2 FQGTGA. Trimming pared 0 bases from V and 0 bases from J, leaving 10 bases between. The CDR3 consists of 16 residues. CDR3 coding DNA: TGTGCCAGCAGCTTAACGGGCACACCTAGCACAGATACGCAGTATTTT. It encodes CASSLTGTPSTDTQYF.